Given below is one T cell receptor beta chain in context. There is no known antigen for this receptor. The input lacks base qualities; no much larger clone sits a single base away. The sample is drawn from a study of cytomegalovirus exposure and HLA in healthy donors (TCRdb year 2017). About the investigation overall: In an earlier analysis of under 750 of the donors, under 300 Gb of sequence data and 120 million or so unique TCR beta sequences from about 179 million T cells were reported. An early release covering over 500 HLA-typed donors comprised about 310 gigabases of sequencing data and tens of millions of unique TCR sequences. Among the 398 genotyped donors, around 81% belonged to the genetic ancestry cluster associated with self-reported Caucasian donors. The study was designed to test whether signatures of past pathogen exposure could be identified by cataloging public T cell receptors. Using immunosequencing, the study profiled T cell repertoires from some 670 subjects and related those repertoires to cytomegalovirus serostatus. Along with the approximately 700-subject first cohort, a separate validation cohort of over a hundred different subjects was used. High-throughput TCR immunosequencing, statistical association of individual TCRs with disease status, and machine learning were combined to predict cytomegalovirus infection status. A later analysis re-examined previously published TCR beta repertoires from just over 650 donors and added high-resolution HLA genotyping to investigate patterns of TCR occurrence. The later analysis used no new phenotypic data to find candidate immune exposures, relying instead on TCR beta sequences and their occurrence across donors. To decide whether each TCR beta V gene segment behaved as functional or pseudogenic, an earlier analysis of 587 of the donors relied on high-throughput TCR beta sequencing. Alongside the repertoire data, information on donor age, sex, ethnicity and CMV serostatus was compiled. In a later genetic analysis, genome-wide SNP genotypes for about three fifths of the roughly 670 donors were used, and that subset was treated as a discovery cohort. Every discovery cohort repertoire had been produced on one sequencing platform. HLA typing included class I and class II loci at four-digit resolution. The number of donors typed differed by locus, with about 629-630 for A, B, C, DRB1 and DQB1, over 500 for DQA1, approximately 570 for DPA1, and approximately 470 for DPB1. Several DR-DQ haplotypes were treated as single units for association and clustering because of strong linkage in the cohort. On average, around 240,000 unique TCR beta nucleotide sequences were sequenced per donor among 398 genotyped donors of the cohort, with roughly 18% of those sequences being non-productive. Here is what the overall study found, with its caveats: Several of the top co-occurrence clusters appeared to be linked to parvovirus B19, influenza, CMV and Epstein-Barr virus, according to a later analysis. A further reported finding was that TCR beta sequences accurately predicted the HLA-A and HLA-B alleles for most subjects in the first cohort. A later analysis found that HLA-associated TCR beta chains were more clonally expanded and had lower generation probabilities than equally common non-associated chains. Roughly uniform sequencing depth across donors was assumed in presence/absence analyses, although this assumption may not hold. Strong co-occurrence of HLA alleles, especially DR and DQ, made assigning TCR associations to individual alleles difficult. An earlier analysis of roughly 570 of the donors showed that most TCR beta V segments appeared in productive rearrangements either about 87% or about 30% of the time, which broadly matched IMGT annotations. In a later analysis, TCR association rates were found to vary across HLA loci, with the most associated TCRs seen for DRB1 alleles and the fewest for HLA-C alleles. A later analysis found that most CMV-associated TCR beta chains appeared HLA-restricted, with HLA associations seemingly driven largely by CMV exposure. The sequencing pipeline was judged likely to have produced a cluster of highly shared sequence variants as a technical artifact. In vitro tests confirmed that a few of the cytomegalovirus-associated TCR beta chains recognize cytomegalovirus antigens. At a false discovery rate of 0.05, a later analysis linked under 20,000 TCR beta sequences to specific HLA alleles. Across donors, most TCR sequences were observed very rarely, whereas some public TCRs were present in many individuals. A later genetic analysis reported fewer N-insertions in productive TCRs among donors in an Asian-associated ancestry cluster than the roughly 700-donor mean. In a later genetic analysis, a missense DCLRE1C variant was associated with V-gene and J-gene trimming of TCR beta chains, and the association was replicated in an independent cohort. Because HLA typing was missing for some donors at each locus, association tests included only the typed subset. CMV serostatus was the only immune exposure information available for the cohort. Cytomegalovirus status was reported to be diagnosed by the classifier with high specificity and sensitivity in both the original and validation cohorts. Only TCR beta chains were sequenced in this cohort, and the absence of alpha or paired-chain data limited detectable features. Linkage disequilibrium might explain the correlated functional status among segregating V segments, but an unknown experimental factor could not be excluded. According to the authors, the approach could potentially be generalized to other disease states and immunological phenotypes. Seventeen rarely observed V segments, including chromosome 9 orphons, were excluded from the earlier analysis of about 610 of the donors because counts were too low. A total of 150 to 200 TCR beta chains were listed by the study as associated with cytomegalovirus.

The cohort consisted of 650 to 850 healthy bone marrow donors. At the time of sampling, all cohort members were nominally healthy, though unrecorded immune exposures were likely present. The donor was CMV seropositive and was included in the group of 250 to 350 seropositive cohort members. Each donor provided a peripheral blood sample, and peripheral blood mononuclear cells were used for TCR beta sequencing. The Qiagen DNeasy Blood Extraction Kit was used to extract genomic DNA from the blood cell samples. Libraries were built with the immunoSEQ multiplex PCR assay. A mixture of 60 forward primers for TCR Vbeta segments and 13 reverse primers for TCR Jbeta segments was used in the multiplex PCR. The CDR3 region of rearranged TCR beta genes was amplified from genomic DNA with a multiplex PCR assay. On the Illumina HiSeq System, the amplified TCR beta libraries were sequenced as 87-base-pair reads. In the authors' own workflow: A later analysis counted some 74 million unique TCR beta chains across the 666 repertoires, and some 11 million of these chains were shared by at least two donors. Raw reads were error-corrected and collapsed into unique sequences by a nearest-neighbor algorithm in which closely related sequences were merged to remove PCR and sequencing errors. Alignment of CDR3 sequences to IMGT reference sequences was used to assign V, D and J gene segments. For a sequence to be retained, a match of at least six nucleotides to both a V gene segment and a J gene segment was required. A rearrangement counted as productive if the CDR3 had no stop codons and remained in frame with V and J, and every other rearrangement counted as non-productive. CDR3 was defined by IMGT convention, running from the second conserved V-encoded cysteine to the conserved J-encoded phenylalanine. The earlier analysis of approximately 500 of the donors excluded sequences that lacked an unambiguous match to a single V gene segment. In an earlier analysis of almost 600 of the donors, a V segment was called functional when productive rearrangements were above 56.7%, and segregating when the standard deviation between donors exceeded 5%. A statistical classification framework was built for diagnosing cytomegalovirus status from the catalog of TCR beta chain sequences. V and J gene assignment, in a later analysis, came from comparing TCR nucleotide sequences with IMGT/GENE-DB human TR gene sequences. The TCRdist pipeline was used in a later analysis to assign CDR3 sequences and most-parsimonious VDJ recombination scenarios. In a later analysis, each TCR beta chain was defined by its CDR3 amino acid sequence together with its V-gene family, and reads lacking a unique V-gene family were excluded. A later analysis removed several hundred highly shared, low-generation-probability nucleotide sequences to deal with suspected cross-contamination and a sequencing artifact. In a later analysis, a clonal expansion index was calculated for each public chain from normalized within-repertoire ranks of inferred template counts. In a later analysis, generation probabilities were computed using a VDJ recombination model fitted to out-of-frame rearrangements, and the results were checked against IGoR. Hypergeometric tests were used in a later analysis to score TCR-TCR, TCR-HLA and TCR-CMV co-occurrence, with a repertoire-size bias correction applied to the TCR pairs. To estimate false discovery rates, a later analysis permuted the HLA or CMV assignments 20 times. In a later analysis, co-occurring TCRs were grouped using DBSCAN, and TCRdist sequence similarity was added for clustering within HLA-allele-positive subsets. For co-occurrence clustering, repertoires with fewer than 30,000 or more than 120,000 public chains were excluded, along with four or five repertoires with anomalous nucleotide sharing. TCRdb mirrors the immuneACCESS table, restricted to in-frame sequences. Some clones are absent from its copies; in checked studies, under half trace to an unresolved V gene, and the reason for the others is unknown. V and J calls plus clone size are reproduced from that table; the DNA served to infer D and trimming. The sample table contains about 150,000 clones; only one count was recorded for about 70% of them. The biggest ten clones account for about 2.2% of the sample.

The sequence was collected from a woman aged 55-70 years in good health and CMV-seropositive. The material sequenced was PBMCs.

The nucleotide sequence is given as TGTGCCAGCAGCTTACAGGGGACCAACACTGAAGCTTTCTTT. Translated, this is CASSLQGTNTEAFF. The chain employs TRBV7-9 and TRBJ1-1; possibly the D gene is TRBD1, per 6 matching bases. CDR1 and CDR2, looked up from the germline V gene (reference sequence), are SEHNR and FQNEAQ. Between the V and J ends, shortened by 2 bases and 2 bases respectively, the junction contains 9 bases. The CDR3 goes from the cysteine to the phenylalanine over 14 residues. Just CDR3 DNA is preserved here, 42 bases in frame from base 1.